The 27 T cell receptor beta chains below all came from one sample that was sequenced in a study of T cell changes during pregnancy in multiple sclerosis. TCRdb keeps only in-frame clones here, not all; method: immunoSEQ multiplex PCR. The profile shows 50,000 to 70,000 clones, roughly 90% of them singletons. The sample in question was peripheral blood, obtained in the second trimester of pregnancy. The receptors were sampled from a female donor with multiple sclerosis, enrolled in a pregnancy study.

The chain couples TRBV19 to TRBJ1-1; weak D call: TRBD1 (6 bases). From germline, CDR1 is LNHDA and CDR2 SQIVND (reference sequence). The CDR3 totals 14 residues. Trimming left V 8 bases short and J 4 bases short, with 17 bases between. The CDR3 DNA reads TGTGCCAGTCTCCCCCAGGGGAGGGTCACTGAAGCTTTCTTT. Its translation is CASLPQGRVTEAFF.

The count of this clone is one. The chain couples TRBV11-2 to TRBJ2-3; tentatively, D is TRBD2 (5 bases). Germline V lookup: CDR1 SGHAT, CDR2 FQNNGV. This CDR3 has 16 amino acids. Trimming removed 5 bases at V and 2 bases at J, with 17 bases between. CDR3 region: CASSTYGEQLTDTQYF. The CDR3 bases are TGTGCCAGCAGCACCTACGGGGAGCAGCTCACAGATACGCAGTATTTT. The whole variable domain, filled in from reference TRBV11-2 and TRBJ2-3, reads EAGVAQSPRYKIIEKRQSVAFWCNPISGHATLYWYQQILGQGPKLLIQFQNNGVVDDSQLPKDRFSAERLKGVDSTLKIQPAKLEDSAVYLCASSTYGEQLTDTQYFGPGTRLTVL.

The CDR3 sequence is CAHYVGNTGELFF. CDR3 DNA: TGTGCCCACTATGTGGGGAACACCGGGGAGCTGTTTTTT. The V and J genes are TRBV30 and TRBJ2-2; D is uncertain. The CDR3 runs 13 residues. Trimming removed 8 bases from V and 1 base from J, with 11 bases in between. From germline, CDR1 is GTSNPN and CDR2 SVGIG (reference sequence).

This clone came up once. The chain has TRBV5-1 and TRBJ2-4; D might be TRBD1 (6 bases). Deletions cut 4 bases from V and 6 bases from J, with 17 bases between. Germline lookup yields CDR1 SGHRS and CDR2 YFSETQ. The CDR3 consists of 15 residues. CDR3 sequence reads: CASSPTTGNLNIQYF. In DNA form, the CDR3 reads TGCGCCAGCAGCCCAACGACAGGCAACTTAAACATTCAGTACTTC.

This clone has just one count. The V call is TRBV5-6, the J call TRBJ1-2, with 7 bases that match TRBD1. Germline V lookup: CDR1 SGHDT, CDR2 YYEEEE. The J segment lost 6 bases and the V segment lost 3 bases, leaving 5 bases of the junction unmatched. The CDR3 sequence is 13 residues long. The CDR3 DNA sequence: TGTGCCAGCAGCTGGGACAGTGGAAATGGCTACACCTTC. Amino acids: CASSWDSGNGYTF.

This chain joins TRBV7-9 and TRBJ2-1; a weak D match, TRBD2 (6 bases). CDR1 is SEHNR and CDR2 is FQNEAQ in the germline V gene (reference sequence). The CDR3 is made up of 16 amino acids. Trimming took off 4 bases at V and 8 bases at J, with 21 bases between the two ends. CDR3 protein: CASSSPTDAGRHEQFF. CDR3 DNA sequence: TGTGCCAGCAGCTCACCGACGGATGCGGGGCGTCATGAGCAGTTCTTC.

This clone was seen once. The gene calls are TRBV5-1 and TRBJ2-1; D is perhaps TRBD1 (5 bases). CDR3 size: 16 residues. Trimming removed 4 bases from V and 5 bases from J, with 19 bases in between. The germline CDR1 and CDR2 sequences are SGHRS and YFSETQ. CDR3 sequence: CASSTKGKKPDNEQFF. Here the CDR3 DNA reads TGCGCCAGCAGCACGAAGGGGAAAAAACCTGACAATGAGCAGTTCTTC.

This chain connects TRBV14 to TRBJ2-7; no firm D call. The germline V and J ends were trimmed by 1 base and 0 bases, with 7 bases remaining between them. The CDR3 has 14 amino acids. Germline loops: CDR1 SGHDN, CDR2 FVKESK. The CDR3 spells CASSQASYSYEQYF. The CDR3 DNA sequence: TGTGCCAGCAGCCAAGCGAGCTACTCCTACGAGCAGTACTTC.

The chain employs TRBV18 and TRBJ2-6; D call uncertain. This CDR3 spans 15 amino acids. V lost 6 bases, J lost 0 bases, and 9 bases lay in between. Per germline, CDR1 KGHSH and CDR2 LQKENI. CDR3 DNA sequence: TGTGCCAGCTCGCCAAAGAGCTCTGGGGCCAACGTCCTGACTTTC. It specifies CASSPKSSGANVLTF.

The count of this clone is one. The rearrangement uses TRBV6-4 and TRBJ1-2; D is unclear. The CDR3 sequence is 14 residues long. Germline-derived CDR1 and CDR2 are MRHNA and SNTAGT. Trimming took off 4 bases at V and 8 bases at J, with 17 bases between the two ends. Written as DNA, the CDR3 is TGTGCCAGCAGTGGTTCTCAAGGGAGTGGAGGCTACACCTTC. Its protein is CASSGSQGSGGYTF.

The rearrangement joins TRBV7-3 to TRBJ2-5; no clear D. The germline V gene encodes CDR1 SGHTA and CDR2 FQGTGA. The V and J ends lost 3 bases and 2 bases respectively, with 7 bases between them. This CDR3 comprises 13 residues. The chain's CDR3 is CASSLSGQETQYF. CDR3 nucleotide sequence: TGTGCCAGCAGCTTGTCCGGGCAAGAGACCCAGTACTTC.

CDR3: CAISELAGTTDTQYF. The CDR3 DNA is TGTGCCATCAGTGAACTAGCGGGGACCACAGATACGCAGTATTTT. The chain combines TRBV10-3 with TRBJ2-3, with TRBD2 identical over 10 bases. The germline V gene encodes CDR1 ENHRY and CDR2 SYGVKD. With 3 bases clipped from V and 2 bases from J, the junction kept 2 bases outside the gene matches. CDR3 length equals 15 residues.

The V and J genes are TRBV10-3 and TRBJ2-2; maybe TRBD2 (6 bases). V gave up 5 bases and J gave up 3 bases, with 16 bases separating them. Germline values: CDR1 ENHRY, CDR2 SYGVKD. The CDR3 length is 16 residues. CDR3 protein: CAISTRGNQDTGELFF. CDR3 sequence (DNA): TGTGCCATCAGTACTCGGGGGAACCAGGACACCGGGGAGCTGTTTTTT.

This chain links TRBV5-1 with TRBJ2-5; TRBD2 matches at 11 bases. Trimming at V came to 4 bases and at J to 5 bases, leaving 10 bases not matched to a gene. The CDR3 contains 16 residues. Germline CDR1 and CDR2: SGHRS and YFSETQ. CDR3: CASSRVAGGPLETQYF. The CDR3 DNA reads TGCGCCAGCAGCAGAGTAGCGGGAGGGCCTCTTGAGACCCAGTACTTC.

This clone was seen more than once but under ten times. The chain joins TRBV18 to TRBJ2-7, with D possibly matching TRBD1 (6 bases). Germline V gives CDR1 KGHSH, CDR2 LQKENI. Deletions cut 1 base from V and 3 bases from J, with 13 bases between. The CDR3 totals 15 residues. The CDR3 coding sequence is TGTGCCAGCTCACCACGCGGGCAGGGGATCTACGAGCAGTACTTC. Its protein product is CASSPRGQGIYEQYF.

This rearrangement joins TRBV13 to TRBJ1-2; D is unclear. CDR3 length: 13 amino acids. The V end was cut by 2 bases, the J end by 9 bases, with 13 bases between. Germline assignment: CDR1 PRHDT and CDR2 FYEKMQ (reference sequence). The CDR3 bases are TGTGCCAGCAGCTTAAAGGAGAGTCTTCGCTACACCTTC. This gives the protein CASSLKESLRYTF.

The J gene is TRBJ2-1, the V gene TRBV7-6, with D uncertain. Germline V gene sequence: CDR1 SGHVS, CDR2 FNYEAQ. Trimming cost V 1 base and J 0 bases, with 7 bases left between them. The CDR3 is made up of 15 amino acids. The CDR3, as DNA: TGTGCCAGCAGCTTAGTCGGTAGCTCCTACAATGAGCAGTTCTTC. It codes for CASSLVGSSYNEQFF.

V usage is TRBV6-4 and J usage is TRBJ1-2; D might be TRBD1 (6 bases). The CDR3 contains 14 residues. Germline CDR1 reads MRHNA; CDR2 reads SNTAGT. Trimming stripped 2 bases from V and 4 bases from J, with 11 bases between. CDR3 sequence reads: CASSDGMDSYGYTF. The CDR3 DNA follows: TGTGCCAGCAGTGACGGCATGGACAGCTATGGCTACACCTTC.

The chain links TRBV11-3 to TRBJ2-1; D is unresolved. CDR3 size: 15 residues. From germline, CDR1 is SGHNT and CDR2 YENEEA. V lost 5 bases, J lost 8 bases, and 19 bases lay in between. The CDR3 sequence is CASSPNSNPRYEQFF. The CDR3 coding sequence is TGTGCCAGCAGCCCAAACTCAAACCCCCGCTATGAGCAGTTCTTC.

The rearrangement links TRBV30 to TRBJ1-2, with 7 bases fitting TRBD1. The CDR3 length is 14 residues. Trimming at V came to 1 base and at J to 5 bases, leaving 7 bases not matched to a gene. The germline CDR1 and CDR2 sequences are GTSNPN and SVGIG (reference sequence). The CDR3 sequence: CAWSEQGLGYGYTF. Here the CDR3 DNA reads TGTGCCTGGAGTGAACAGGGGCTCGGGTATGGCTACACCTTC. The full variable domain, rest sourced from reference TRBV30 and TRBJ1-2, is SQTIHQWPATLVQPVGSPLSLECTVEGTSNPNLYWYRQAAGRGLQLLFYSVGIGQISSEVPQNLSASRPQDRQFILSSKKLLLSDSGFYLCAWSEQGLGYGYTFGSGTRLTVV.

The genes are TRBV4-1 and TRBJ2-7; 8 nucleotides agree with TRBD1. Per the germline V gene, CDR1 is MGHRA and CDR2 is YSYEKL. This CDR3 region has 15 residues. Losses at the gene ends were 3 bases for V and 5 bases for J; bases not matched to a gene: 9. The chain's CDR3 is CASSQRPGQGDEQYF. As DNA, the CDR3 is TGCGCCAGCAGCCAGAGGCCCGGACAGGGCGACGAGCAGTACTTC.

V and J are TRBV5-1 and TRBJ2-7; D is ambiguous. This CDR3 comprises 14 residues. V was shortened by 0 bases and J by 1 base, with 8 bases between the two germline ends. Per the germline V gene, CDR1 is SGHRS and CDR2 is YFSETQ. The CDR3 sequence is CASSLEERSYEQYF. As DNA, the CDR3 is TGCGCCAGCAGCTTGGAAGAGAGATCCTACGAGCAGTACTTC.

The chain is built from TRBV30 and TRBJ2-7, with 12 bases lining up with TRBD2. This CDR3 comprises 14 residues. Trimming took 3 bases from V and 2 from J; bases not matched to a gene: 2. Germline V gene lookup returns CDR1 GTSNPN and CDR2 SVGIG (reference sequence). CDR3 region: CAWRTSGSTYEQYF. CDR3 bases: TGTGCCTGGAGGACTAGCGGGAGCACCTACGAGCAGTACTTC.

J is TRBJ2-3 and V is TRBV27; 7 bases map to TRBD1. V lost 5 bases and J lost 9; bases outside the gene matches: 8. Germline CDR1 reads MNHEY; CDR2 reads SMNVEV (reference sequence). This CDR3 region has 13 residues. The CDR3 region has the DNA TGTGCCAGCAGTATCGAACAGGGGCCCACGCAGTATTTT. It is translated as CASSIEQGPTQYF.

J is TRBJ1-1 and V is TRBV5-1; the match to TRBD1 covers 8 bases. The germline V gene has CDR1 SGHRS and CDR2 YFSETQ. The J segment lost 3 bases and the V segment lost 0 bases, leaving 1 base of the junction unmatched. CDR3 length: 14 amino acids. CDR3 protein: CASSLEDRDTEAFF. Here the CDR3 DNA reads TGCGCCAGCAGCTTGGAGGACAGGGACACTGAAGCTTTCTTT.

The genes are TRBV25-1 and TRBJ1-3; a weak D match, TRBD1 (5 bases). The CDR3 length is 15 residues. In germline, CDR1 is MGHDK, CDR2 SYGVNS. The ends were cut back, 4 bases at V and 0 bases at J, with 10 bases in the middle. Here the CDR3 reads CASSVTASSGNTIYF. The CDR3 bases are TGTGCCAGCAGTGTGACAGCGTCCTCTGGAAACACCATATATTTT.

The chain recombines TRBV7-9 with TRBJ1-4; possibly TRBD1 for D (5 bases). CDR1 SEHNR and CDR2 FQNEAQ come from the germline V gene (reference sequence). The CDR3 is 12 residues long. The V end lost 6 bases, the J end lost 5 bases, and 7 bases lay between the germline ends. The CDR3 DNA reads as TGTGCCAGCAGGCCAGGGAATGAAAAACTGTTTTTT. Protein: CASRPGNEKLFF.